These 3 T cell receptor beta chains originate from one sample sequenced in a study of cytomegalovirus exposure and HLA in healthy donors. PCR employed 60 Vbeta and 13 Jbeta primers. The method was immunoSEQ multiplex PCR; TCRdb's version includes in-frame clones alone and lacks a portion of them. The data hold 75,000 to 100,000 clones, with around 85% observed a single time. Sequencing was performed on PBMCs. These receptors were collected from a man aged 35 to 55 in good health and CMV-seropositive.

This chain connects TRBV11-2 to TRBJ2-1, with TRBD1 identical over 9 bases. The length of the CDR3 is 16 residues. Germline CDR1 SGHAT, CDR2 FQNNGV. Trimming removed 5 bases from V and 0 bases from J; junction bases left unmatched: 5. CDR3 sequence: CASSPGQGGSYNEQFF. The CDR3 coding sequence is TGTGCCAGCAGCCCGGGACAGGGAGGCTCCTACAATGAGCAGTTCTTC.

The rearrangement links TRBV10-3 to TRBJ2-1, with 8 bases matching TRBD2. Germline V gene lookup returns CDR1 ENHRY and CDR2 SYGVKD. The CDR3 totals 17 residues. The junction had 12 bases not matched to a gene; V was cut back by 0 bases and J by 8 bases. Here the CDR3 reads CAISESYMGTRVHEQFF. As DNA, the CDR3 is TGTGCCATCAGTGAGTCGTATATGGGGACTAGGGTGCATGAGCAGTTCTTC.

The rearrangement links TRBV27 to TRBJ2-5; TRBD2 aligns across 10 bases. The tail of the sequence fits TRBJ2-7 better, so the J call may be wrong. Germline assignment: CDR1 MNHEY and CDR2 SMNVEV (reference sequence). The CDR3 totals 14 residues. The CDR3 is CASRLAGSSYEQYF. The CDR3 coding sequence is TGTGCCAGCCGACTAGCGGGCAGCTCCTACGAGCAGTACTTC.